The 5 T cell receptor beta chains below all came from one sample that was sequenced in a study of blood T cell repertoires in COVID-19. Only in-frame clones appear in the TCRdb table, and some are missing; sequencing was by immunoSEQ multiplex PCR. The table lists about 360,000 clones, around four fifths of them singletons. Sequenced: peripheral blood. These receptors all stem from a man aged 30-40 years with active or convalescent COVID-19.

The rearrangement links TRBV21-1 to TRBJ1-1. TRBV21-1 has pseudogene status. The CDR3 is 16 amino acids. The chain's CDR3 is CASSNKKAGLNTEAFF. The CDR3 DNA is TGTGCCAGCAGCAACAAAAAGGCGGGTTTGAACACTGAAGCTTTCTTT.

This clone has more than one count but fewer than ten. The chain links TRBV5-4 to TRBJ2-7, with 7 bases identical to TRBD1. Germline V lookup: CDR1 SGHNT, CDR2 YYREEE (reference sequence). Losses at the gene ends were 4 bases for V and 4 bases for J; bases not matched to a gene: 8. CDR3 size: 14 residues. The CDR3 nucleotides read TGTGCCAGCAGCATGGACAGGAGAGAATACGAGCAGTACTTC. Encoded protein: CASSMDRREYEQYF. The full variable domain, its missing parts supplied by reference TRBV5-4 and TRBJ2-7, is ETGVTQSPTHLIKTRGQQVTLRCSSQSGHNTVSWYQQALGQGPQFIFQYYREEENGRGNFPPRFSGLQFPNYSSELNVNALELDDSALYLCASSMDRREYEQYFGPGTRLTVT.

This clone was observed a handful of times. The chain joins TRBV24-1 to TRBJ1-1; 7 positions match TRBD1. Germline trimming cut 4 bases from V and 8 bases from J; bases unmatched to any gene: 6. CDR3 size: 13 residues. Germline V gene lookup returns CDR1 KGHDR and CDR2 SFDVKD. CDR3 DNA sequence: TGTGCCACCAGTGACCCCGGGACAGAAGAAGCTTTCTTT. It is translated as CATSDPGTEEAFF.

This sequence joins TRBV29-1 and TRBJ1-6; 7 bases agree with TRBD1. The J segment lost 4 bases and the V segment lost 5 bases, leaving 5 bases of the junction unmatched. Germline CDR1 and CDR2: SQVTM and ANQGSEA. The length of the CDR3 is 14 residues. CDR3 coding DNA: TGCAGCGTTCAGGTGACAGGGTATAATTCACCCCTCCACTTT. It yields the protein CSVQVTGYNSPLHF.

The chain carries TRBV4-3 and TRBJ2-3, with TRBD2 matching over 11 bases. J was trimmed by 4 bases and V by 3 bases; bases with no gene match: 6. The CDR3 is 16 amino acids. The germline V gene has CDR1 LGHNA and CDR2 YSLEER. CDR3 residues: CASSQTSGALPDTQYF. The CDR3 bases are TGCGCCAGCAGCCAGACTAGCGGGGCCCTCCCAGATACGCAGTATTTT.